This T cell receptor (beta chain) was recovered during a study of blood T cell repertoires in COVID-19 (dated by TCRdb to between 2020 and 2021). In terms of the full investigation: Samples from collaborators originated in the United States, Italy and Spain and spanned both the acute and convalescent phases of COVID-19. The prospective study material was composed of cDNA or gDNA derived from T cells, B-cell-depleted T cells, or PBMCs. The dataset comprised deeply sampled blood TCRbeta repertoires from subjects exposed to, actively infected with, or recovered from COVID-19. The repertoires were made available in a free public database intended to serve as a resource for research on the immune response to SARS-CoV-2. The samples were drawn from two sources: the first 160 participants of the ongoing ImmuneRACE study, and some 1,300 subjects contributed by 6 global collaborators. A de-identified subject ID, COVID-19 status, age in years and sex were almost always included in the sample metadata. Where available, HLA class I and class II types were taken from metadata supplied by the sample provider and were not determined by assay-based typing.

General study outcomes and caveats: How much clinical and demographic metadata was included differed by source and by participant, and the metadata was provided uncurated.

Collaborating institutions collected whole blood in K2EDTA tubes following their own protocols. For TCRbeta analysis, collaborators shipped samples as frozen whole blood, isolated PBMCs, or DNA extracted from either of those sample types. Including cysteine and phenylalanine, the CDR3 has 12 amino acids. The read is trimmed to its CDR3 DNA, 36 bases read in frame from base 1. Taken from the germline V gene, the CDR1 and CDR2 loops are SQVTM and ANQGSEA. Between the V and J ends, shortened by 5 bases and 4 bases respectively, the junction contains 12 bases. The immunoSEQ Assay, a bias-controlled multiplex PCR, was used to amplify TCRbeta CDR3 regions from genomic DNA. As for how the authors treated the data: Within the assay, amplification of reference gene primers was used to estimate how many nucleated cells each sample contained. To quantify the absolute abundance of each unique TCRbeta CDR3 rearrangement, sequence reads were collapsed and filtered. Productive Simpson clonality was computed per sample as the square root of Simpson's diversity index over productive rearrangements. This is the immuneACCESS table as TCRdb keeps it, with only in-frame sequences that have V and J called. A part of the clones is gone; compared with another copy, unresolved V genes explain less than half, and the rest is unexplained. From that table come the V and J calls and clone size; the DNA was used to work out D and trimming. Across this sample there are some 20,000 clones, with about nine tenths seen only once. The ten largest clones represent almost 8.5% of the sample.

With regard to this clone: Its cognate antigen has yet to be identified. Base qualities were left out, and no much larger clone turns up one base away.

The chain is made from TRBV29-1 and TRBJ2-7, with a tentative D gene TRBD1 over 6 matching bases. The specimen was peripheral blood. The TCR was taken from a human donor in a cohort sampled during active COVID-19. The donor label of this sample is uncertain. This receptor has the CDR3 CSVSGVLYEQYF. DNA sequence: TGCAGCGTTTCAGGGGTTCTATACGAGCAGTACTTC.